Detailed here is one TCR beta chain. Clones were read by immunoSEQ multiplex PCR, and TCRdb kept only the in-frame ones, dropping some. The table includes roughly 110,000 clones, 91% detected once. The sample originates from a study of T cell changes during pregnancy in multiple sclerosis. The CDR3 contains 16 residues. V lost 3 bases, J lost 3 bases, and 2 bases stayed unmatched. Germline V gene sequence: CDR1 SGHNT, CDR2 YENEEA. The source is a female donor with multiple sclerosis, enrolled in a pregnancy study. The specimen comprised peripheral blood, sampled before pregnancy. This chain joins TRBV11-3 and TRBJ2-3; 14 bases align to TRBD2. The CDR3 protein is CASSFRTSGRTDTQYF. CDR3 nucleotide sequence: TGTGCCAGCAGCTTCAGGACTAGCGGGAGGACAGATACGCAGTATTTT.